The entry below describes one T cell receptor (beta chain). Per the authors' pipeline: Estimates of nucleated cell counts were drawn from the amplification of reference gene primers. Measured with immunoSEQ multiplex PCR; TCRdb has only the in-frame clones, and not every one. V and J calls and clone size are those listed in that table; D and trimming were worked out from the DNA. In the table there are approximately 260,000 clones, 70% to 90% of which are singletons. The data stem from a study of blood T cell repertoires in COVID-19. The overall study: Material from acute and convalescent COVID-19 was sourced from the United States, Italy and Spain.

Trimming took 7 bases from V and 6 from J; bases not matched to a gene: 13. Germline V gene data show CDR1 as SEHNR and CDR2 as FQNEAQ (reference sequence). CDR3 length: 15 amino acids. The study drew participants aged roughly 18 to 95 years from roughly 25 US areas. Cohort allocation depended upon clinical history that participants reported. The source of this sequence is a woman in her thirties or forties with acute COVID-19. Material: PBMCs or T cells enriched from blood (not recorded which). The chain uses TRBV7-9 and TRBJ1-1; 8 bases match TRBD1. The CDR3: CASNFQGRGPAEAFF. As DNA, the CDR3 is TGTGCCAGCAACTTCCAAGGCAGGGGGCCGGCTGAAGCTTTCTTT.